Below are 26 T cell receptor beta chains sequenced from a single sample in a study of T cells in Graves' hyperthyroidism and ophthalmopathy. Regions amplified from RNA transcripts were the TCR beta CDR3 regions. Initially, a first-round RT-PCR of the TCR CDR3 employed the HTBI primer set. One entry per CDR3 protein results from TCRdb running MiXCR on the multiplex PCR reads. This repertoire shows about 610,000 distinct CDR3 sequences, roughly 15% found once; its top ten account for approximately 4.3%. Specimen: blood. The receptor set was obtained from a woman between 40 and 50 years old with Graves' ophthalmopathy.

This chain links TRBV7-2 with TRBJ2-7; D may correspond to TRBD1 or TRBD2 (5 bases each). CDR1 is SGHTA and CDR2 is FQGNSA in the germline V gene. Trimming left V 1 base short and J 7 bases short, with 17 bases between. The CDR3 covers 15 residues. The CDR3: CASSLVQAATKEQYF. The CDR3 coding sequence is TGTGCCAGCAGCTTAGTACAGGCCGCGACTAAAGAGCAGTACTTC.

Points on this clonotype: At one end the junction does not follow the germline gene, possibly because of a read error. The chain links TRBV28 to TRBJ2-7; maybe TRBD1 (5 bases). The CDR3 runs 17 residues. Per germline, CDR1 MDHEN and CDR2 SYDVKM. The DNA for the CDR3 is TGTGCCAGCAGTCTATGGATCAGGGTCGATATGGGTTACGAGCAGTACTTC. This gives the protein CASSLWIRVDMGYEQYF.

This clonotype was picked up many times. This chain joins TRBV25-1 and TRBJ2-2, with D tentatively TRBD2 (7 bases). Deletions cut 8 bases from V and 5 bases from J, with 18 bases between. This CDR3 comprises 15 residues. Germline CDR1 is MGHDK and CDR2 is SYGVNS. CDR3 residues: CASGGGGTGTGELFF. The DNA of the CDR3 is TGTGCCAGCGGGGGGGGCGGGACCGGGACCGGGGAGCTGTTTTTT.

The chain uses TRBV6-1 and TRBJ2-6; D is unresolved. Germline V gene data show CDR1 as MNHNS and CDR2 as SASEGT. This CDR3 comprises 15 residues. The V end was cut by 1 base, the J end by 2 bases, with 6 bases between. The DNA of the CDR3 is TGTGCCAGCAGTGAAGGAAGGGCTGGGGCCAACGTCCTGACTTTC. Encoded protein: CASSEGRAGANVLTF.

The gene calls are TRBV19 and TRBJ1-5; 7 bases agree with TRBD1. The CDR3 has 14 residues. Germline lookup yields CDR1 LNHDA and CDR2 SQIVND (reference sequence). V lost 10 bases, J lost 1 base, and 7 bases stayed unmatched. CDR3 sequence: CATATGESNQPQHF. CDR3 bases: TGTGCCACCGCCACAGGGGAAAGCAATCAGCCCCAGCATTTT.

This clonotype was counted many times. This chain joins TRBV12-3 or TRBV12-4 and TRBJ2-2; TRBD2 aligns across 14 bases. This CDR3 spans 18 amino acids. Trimming took 5 bases from V and 6 from J; bases not matched to a gene: 11. Here the CDR3 reads CASSPRLAGGRLSGELFF. DNA of the CDR3: TGTGCCAGCAGTCCGAGACTAGCGGGAGGGAGGTTGTCCGGGGAGCTGTTTTTT.

This clonotype turned up a few times. This chain links TRBV12-3 or TRBV12-4 with TRBJ1-1; D uncertain. Deletions cut 2 bases from V and 1 base from J, with 8 bases between. This CDR3 is built from 14 residues. Written as DNA, the CDR3 is TGTGCCAGCAGTTTACAACAAACGAACACTGAAGCTTTCTTT. Its translation is CASSLQQTNTEAFF.

This clonotype appeared many times. This rearrangement joins TRBV10-3 to TRBJ2-7; D might be TRBD2 (6 bases). Germline-derived CDR1 and CDR2 are ENHRY and SYGVKD. V gave up 6 bases and J gave up 5 bases, with 11 bases separating them. This CDR3 is built from 12 residues. The CDR3 is CAISRESDEQYF. The CDR3 DNA follows: TGTGCCATCAGCCGGGAGAGCGACGAGCAGTACTTC.

This clonotype showed up many times. The rearrangement joins TRBV29-1 to TRBJ2-5; weak D call: TRBD1 (6 bases). This CDR3 is built from 15 residues. Trimming shortened V by 1 base and J by 5 bases, and 17 bases separated the two germline ends. Germline V lookup: CDR1 SQVTM, CDR2 ANQGSEA. CDR3 amino acids: CSVEGWFGDIETQYF. The CDR3 region has the DNA TGCAGCGTTGAAGGATGGTTTGGGGACATTGAGACCCAGTACTTC.

The gene calls are TRBV11-3 and TRBJ2-7; no clear D gene. V was clipped by 2 bases and J by 0 bases, with 11 bases between them. The CDR3 sequence is 15 residues long. The germline gives CDR1 SGHNT, CDR2 YENEEA. CDR3 sequence reads: CASSLYGGLSYEQYF. In nucleotides, the CDR3 is TGTGCCAGCAGCTTATATGGCGGTCTCTCCTACGAGCAGTACTTC.

This clonotype was picked up many times. The CDR3 sequence: CASSLGAGAVNEQFF. The CDR3, as DNA: TGTGCCAGCAGCTTAGGGGCGGGAGCGGTAAATGAGCAGTTCTTC. The V call is TRBV7-2, the J call TRBJ2-1; 7 nucleotides line up with TRBD2. Losses at the gene ends were 1 base for V and 7 bases for J; bases not matched to a gene: 7. The CDR3 is 15 amino acids. Germline V gives CDR1 SGHTA, CDR2 FQGNSA.

The count of this clonotype is one. V usage is TRBV28 and J usage is TRBJ1-1, with a tentative D call TRBD1 (6 bases). Between the trimmed V and J ends, which lost 5 bases and 1 base, there was a span of 17 bases. The CDR3 is 16 residues long. Germline V CDR1 and CDR2: MDHEN, SYDVKM. The CDR3 DNA reads TGTGCCAGCAGTACGGACAGAAGCTATCCGAACACTGAAGCTTTCTTT. Residues: CASSTDRSYPNTEAFF.

This clonotype has at least ten counts. This chain joins TRBV15 and TRBJ1-2, with no clear D. Germline CDR1 LNHNV, CDR2 YYDKDF (reference sequence). The length of the CDR3 is 14 residues. Trimming removed 1 base from V and 0 bases from J, with 6 bases in between. The CDR3 spells CATSRGNANYGYTF. In nucleotides, the CDR3 is TGTGCCACCAGCAGAGGGAACGCTAACTATGGCTACACCTTC. The variable domain in full, with the rest retrieved from reference TRBV15 and TRBJ1-2, is DAMVIQNPRYQVTQFGKPVTLSCSQTLNHNVMYWYQQKSSQAPKLLFHYYDKDFNNEADTPDNFQSRRPNTSFCFLDIRSPGLGDTAMYLCATSRGNANYGYTFGSGTRLTVV.

This clonotype occurred many times. This chain connects TRBV7-6 to TRBJ2-7; D gene unclear. The germline V gene encodes CDR1 SGHVS and CDR2 FNYEAQ. The CDR3 contains 15 residues. V was shortened by 5 bases and J by 4 bases, with 18 bases between the two germline ends. This CDR3 reads CASSPQTGVAYEQYF. CDR3 nucleotide sequence: TGTGCCAGCAGCCCCCAAACGGGCGTAGCTTACGAGCAGTACTTC.

The chain has TRBV11-2 and TRBJ2-7; 8 bases align to TRBD1. The CDR3 sequence is 16 residues long. V lost 5 bases and J lost 3; bases outside the gene matches: 12. Germline V lookup: CDR1 SGHAT, CDR2 FQNNGV. This CDR3 is CASSGVTGTGIYEQYF. CDR3 sequence (DNA): TGTGCCAGCAGCGGGGTTACCGGGACAGGCATCTACGAGCAGTACTTC.

This clonotype was recorded at least ten times. The chain couples TRBV19 to TRBJ1-5; TRBD1 might be the D (6 bases). V was shortened by 10 bases and J by 3 bases, with 16 bases between the two germline ends. Germline CDR1 is LNHDA and CDR2 is SQIVND (reference sequence). The CDR3 is 14 amino acids. The CDR3 coding sequence is TGTGCCATTCAAGGGGGGCAGTCCAATCAGCCCCAGCATTTT. Translation: CAIQGGQSNQPQHF. Full variable domain (rest looked up from reference TRBV19 and TRBJ1-5): DGGITQSPKYLFRKEGQNVTLSCEQNLNHDAMYWYRQDPGQGLRLIYYSQIVNDFQKGDIAEGYSVSREKKESFPLTVTSAQKNPTAFYLCAIQGGQSNQPQHFGDGTRLSIL.

Written as DNA, the CDR3 is TGTGCCAGCAGTTACGGACAGGGGGCATTGGTGGCTGAAGCTTTCTTT. Protein product: CASSYGQGALVAEAFF. V usage is TRBV6-5 and J usage is TRBJ1-1, with 11 bases fitting TRBD1. The germline V gene encodes CDR1 MNHEY and CDR2 SVGAGI. J was trimmed by 6 bases and V by 2 bases; bases with no gene match: 8. The CDR3 spans 16 residues.

This clonotype was detected ten times or more. The J gene is TRBJ2-7, the V gene TRBV20-1; D call uncertain. Trimming left V 6 bases short and J 4 bases short, with 10 bases between. CDR3 size: 11 residues. The germline CDR1 and CDR2 sequences are DFQATT and SNEGSKA (reference sequence). CDR3 in amino acids: CSALSSYEQYF. CDR3 coding DNA: TGCAGTGCCCTATCTAGTTACGAGCAGTACTTC.

This clonotype came up a few times. The rearrangement uses TRBV18 and TRBJ1-2; D unclear. Trimming shortened V by 2 bases and J by 6 bases, and 10 bases separated the two germline ends. Germline V gene sequence: CDR1 KGHSH, CDR2 LQKENI. The CDR3 consists of 13 residues. DNA for the CDR3: TGTGCCAGCTCACCAGTCCGGGAGGATGGCTACACCTTC. Translated: CASSPVREDGYTF.

The chain joins TRBV5-4 to TRBJ2-7; D ambiguous. The CDR3 is 11 residues long. Trimming shortened V by 2 bases and J by 7 bases, and 7 bases separated the two germline ends. Germline values: CDR1 SGHNT, CDR2 YYREEE (reference sequence). This chain's CDR3 is CASSLYGEQYF. In DNA form, the CDR3 reads TGTGCCAGCAGCTTATATGGGGAGCAGTACTTC.

The V call is TRBV6-4, the J call TRBJ1-1, with a possible D match to TRBD1 (5 bases). CDR1 and CDR2 (germline): MRHNA, SNTAGT. The CDR3 totals 12 residues. V gave up 5 bases and J gave up 7 bases, with 11 bases separating them. CDR3 sequence reads: CASSSEGVEAFF. CDR3 DNA: TGTGCCAGCAGTTCCGAAGGGGTTGAAGCTTTCTTT.

This clonotype came up many times. The chain combines TRBV6-2 or TRBV6-3 with TRBJ2-7; TRBD2 might be the D (6 bases). The germline V and J ends were trimmed by 4 bases and 5 bases, with 21 bases remaining between them. The length of the CDR3 is 16 residues. Germline V gene data show CDR1 as MNHEY and CDR2 as SVGEGT. This CDR3 reads CASSSRLGNVGNEQYF. In nucleotides, the CDR3 is TGTGCCAGCAGTTCCCGACTAGGTAACGTCGGCAACGAGCAGTACTTC.

The gene calls are TRBV2 and TRBJ2-7; no clear D. Germline values: CDR1 SNHLY, CDR2 FYNNEI. V lost 0 bases and J lost 9, with 12 bases in between. The CDR3 extends over 13 amino acids. CDR3 in amino acids: CASSEAQAYPQYF. In DNA, the CDR3 is TGTGCCAGCAGTGAAGCCCAGGCGTATCCGCAGTACTTC.

At least ten counts were recorded for this clonotype. The rearrangement uses TRBV7-9 and TRBJ1-1; maybe TRBD1 (5 bases). The CDR3 consists of 14 residues. Germline-derived CDR1 and CDR2 are SEHNR and FQNEAQ (reference sequence). The V and J ends lost 5 bases and 4 bases respectively, with 14 bases between them. The CDR3 nucleotides read TGTGCCAGCAGCAAGTTGGGGGGGAGCACTGAAGCTTTCTTT. Protein: CASSKLGGSTEAFF.

The V call is TRBV7-2, the J call TRBJ2-7; 16 bases are shared with TRBD2. The V gene's germline CDR1 is SGHTA and CDR2 FQGNSA. The CDR3 has 19 residues. V lost 4 bases and J lost 4; bases outside the gene matches: 13. The CDR3 reads CASSSSRGTSGRARYEQYF. The CDR3 DNA sequence: TGTGCCAGCAGCTCTAGCCGAGGGACTAGCGGGAGGGCCAGGTACGAGCAGTACTTC.

This clonotype was counted many times. The V gene is TRBV5-1, the J gene TRBJ1-3, with a weak D call TRBD1 (5 bases). Trimming took 4 bases from V and 2 from J, leaving 10 bases between them. The CDR3 sequence is 14 residues long. Per the germline V gene, CDR1 is SGHRS and CDR2 is YFSETQ. This CDR3 is CASSPGTAGNTIYF. The CDR3 nucleotides are TGCGCCAGCAGCCCAGGGACGGCTGGAAACACCATATATTTT. Full variable domain (outside the CDR3, taken from reference TRBV5-1 and TRBJ1-3): KAGVTQTPRYLIKTRGQQVTLSCSPISGHRSVSWYQQTPGQGLQFLFEYFSETQRNKGNFPGRFSGRQFSNSRSEMNVSTLELGDSALYLCASSPGTAGNTIYFGEGSWLTVV.